This T cell receptor (beta chain) came from a study of CD8 T cells in ankylosing spondylitis. Study findings and constraints: Matched ankylosing spondylitis synovial fluid reportedly contained a significantly enriched population of disease-linked clones.

V was trimmed by 0 bases and J by 7 bases, leaving 11 bases between them. The CDR3 sequence is 13 residues long. The germline V gene has CDR1 SGHRS and CDR2 YFSETQ. Concerning this clonotype: Its antigen is undetermined.

Preparation of TCR beta libraries was done by quantitative 5'-RACE with molecular barcodes. TCRdb reprocessed the 5' RACE reads via MiXCR and lists one record per CDR3 protein. The sample carries 300,000 to 350,000 distinct CDR3 sequences, around 20% recorded once. This clonotype was sampled from a female donor with ankylosing spondylitis or in good health (not recorded which). The sequencing sample was made of blood, either unsorted or a sorted T cell fraction (not recorded which). The V and J genes are TRBV5-1 and TRBJ2-7; unclear D gene. For the CDR3, the DNA is TGCGCCAGCAGCTTGGCCCCAAGATGGGAGCAGTACTTC. Residues: CASSLAPRWEQYF. Combining the CDR3 with reference TRBV5-1 and TRBJ2-7 gives the whole variable domain KAGVTQTPRYLIKTRGQQVTLSCSPISGHRSVSWYQQTPGQGLQFLFEYFSETQRNKGNFPGRFSGRQFSNSRSEMNVSTLELGDSALYLCASSLAPRWEQYFGPGTRLTVT.